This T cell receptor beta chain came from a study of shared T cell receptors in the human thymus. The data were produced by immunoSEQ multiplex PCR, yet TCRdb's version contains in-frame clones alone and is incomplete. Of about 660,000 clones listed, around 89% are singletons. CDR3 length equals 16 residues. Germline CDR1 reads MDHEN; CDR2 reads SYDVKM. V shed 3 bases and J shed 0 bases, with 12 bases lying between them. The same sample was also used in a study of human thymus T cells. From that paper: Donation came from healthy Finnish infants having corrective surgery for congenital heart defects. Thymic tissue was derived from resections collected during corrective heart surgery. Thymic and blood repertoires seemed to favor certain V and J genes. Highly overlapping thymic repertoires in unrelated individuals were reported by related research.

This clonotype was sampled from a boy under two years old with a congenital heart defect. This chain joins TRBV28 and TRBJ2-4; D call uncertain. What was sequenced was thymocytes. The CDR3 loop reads CASSFRVPLAKNIQYF. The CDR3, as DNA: TGTGCCAGCAGTTTTAGAGTACCACTAGCCAAAAACATTCAGTACTTC.